This T cell receptor (beta chain) was obtained from a study of beta chain features in type 1 diabetes. For the study at large: The samples had around 98 million sorted cells examined in all.

General study results and limits: Moderate but significant shortening of TCRB CDR3s was recorded in all four CD4+ subsets from Type 1 diabetes patients.

This clone was counted a few times. Its matching antigen is unknown. Expressed TCRB transcripts got sequenced, as all isolated RNA was reverse transcribed. This table comes from immunoSEQ multiplex PCR, and its TCRdb copy is limited to in-frame clones, with some not included. Seen here are 600,000 to 750,000 clones, around 12% observed once, and the top ten hold around 0.12%. The CDR3 runs to 13 residues. Germline values: CDR1 GTSNPN, CDR2 SVGIG (reference sequence). Trimming took 7 bases from V and 2 from J, leaving 14 bases between them. The chain carries TRBV30 and TRBJ1-2, with D tentatively TRBD1 (6 bases). Source material: naive CD4+ T cells from blood. The TCR originated in a man aged 25 to 40 with type 1 diabetes. CDR3 protein: CAYCLQGNYGYTF. CDR3 in DNA: TGTGCCTACTGTCTACAGGGAAACTATGGCTACACCTTC.